A single sample gave rise to the 25 T cell receptor beta chains below, sequenced in a study of blood T cells in healthy people across ages. Combining a sample-barcoded 5' primer with a J-beta primer mix, a second PCR ran for about 7 to 12 cycles. TCRdb reprocessed the 5' RACE reads with MiXCR, giving one entry per CDR3 protein. The top ten hold 10% of the sample, which has some 890,000 distinct CDR3 sequences, around 29% seen once. The data were also submitted as part of a second study, on T cells of mothers and their children.

Sequencing was done on a sample of blood. The origin of the receptors is a woman in her thirties or forties in good health.

A remark on this clonotype: A read error may be the cause here, since a much bigger clone is one base away. Written as DNA, the CDR3 is TGTGCCTGCAGCCAAGATAAGACCCAGTACTTC. Amino acid sequence: CACSQDKTQYF. The genes are TRBV14 and TRBJ2-5; D remains unclear. Per germline, CDR1 SGHDN and CDR2 FVKESK. The CDR3 has 11 residues. Full variable domain (remainder filled in from reference TRBV14 and TRBJ2-5): EAGVTQFPSHSVIEKGQTVTLRCDPISGHDNLYWYRRVMGKEIKFLLHFVKESKQDESGMPNNRFLAERTGGTYSTLKVQPAELEDSGVYFCACSQDKTQYFGPGTRLLVL.

This clonotype has more than one count but fewer than ten. The chain recombines TRBV18 with TRBJ1-2; 10 bases fit TRBD1. Germline CDR1 and CDR2: KGHSH and LQKENI. V lost 3 bases, J lost 12 bases, and 4 bases stayed unmatched. The CDR3 sequence is 12 residues long. CDR3 coding DNA: TGTGCCAGCTCACCTGACAGGGGGCTAGACACCTTC. Its translation: CASSPDRGLDTF.

About this clonotype itself: A much larger clone lies one base from this, so it may be a read error. This chain connects TRBV9 to TRBJ2-7; D is undetermined. CDR3 length equals 15 residues. CDR1 and CDR2 from the germline V gene are SGDLS and YYNGEE. DNA of the CDR3: TGTGCCGGCAGCGTAACCCCCATTTCGTCCTACGAGCAGTACTTC. Protein: CAGSVTPISSYEQYF.

Many counts were recorded for this clonotype. CDR3 in DNA: TGTGCCAGCAGCCTGGACAGGGGGCAGTACGAGCAGTACTTC. Its protein is CASSLDRGQYEQYF. The chain employs TRBV7-2 and TRBJ2-7, with 11 bases matching TRBD1. The V gene end was trimmed by 5 bases and the J gene end by 4 bases; junction bases not matched to a gene: 4. Germline V lookup: CDR1 SGHTA, CDR2 FQGNSA. CDR3 length equals 14 residues.

This clonotype has a handful of counts. The chain couples TRBV4-3 to TRBJ2-7, with 10 bases that match TRBD1. Germline assignment: CDR1 LGHNA and CDR2 YSLEER. V shed 1 base and J 9 bases; nucleotides not matched to a gene: 6. The CDR3 totals 14 residues. The CDR3 DNA sequence: TGCGCCAGCAGCCAAGTGGGGACAGGGGAGGGGCAGTACTTC. As protein: CASSQVGTGEGQYF.

Notes on this clonotype: At one boundary the junction diverges from the germline segment, which might be a read error. This sequence joins TRBV5-8 and TRBJ2-3, with 11 bases aligning to TRBD2. The CDR3 consists of 15 residues. Germline V gene data show CDR1 as SGHTS and CDR2 as YDEGEE. The CDR3 is CANSRRLAGGRTQYF. DNA for the CDR3: TGTGCCAACAGCCGTCGCCTAGCGGGGGGCCGTACGCAGTATTTT.

In its sample, this clonotype was seen a few times. The rearrangement uses TRBV5-1 and TRBJ2-5, with unresolved D. V lost 0 bases and J lost 3, with 12 bases in between. The germline CDR1 and CDR2 sequences are SGHRS and YFSETQ. This CDR3 comprises 15 residues. Written as DNA, the CDR3 is TGCGCCAGCAGCTTGGTGCCCGAATCTAAAGAGACCCAGTACTTC. Its translation is CASSLVPESKETQYF.

This clonotype has just a few counts. This rearrangement joins TRBV28 to TRBJ1-4, with D perhaps TRBD1 (6 bases). V was trimmed by 8 bases and J by 7 bases, leaving 17 bases between them. The CDR3 sequence is 14 residues long. Looked up from germline, CDR1 is MDHEN and CDR2 is SYDVKM. The CDR3 region is CASGGPQEFEKLFF. CDR3 nucleotides: TGTGCCAGCGGGGGCCCGCAGGAATTTGAAAAACTGTTTTTT.

This chain links TRBV12-3 or TRBV12-4 with TRBJ2-4; D not certain. Gene TRBJ2-7 matches the end of the DNA better, so the J call may be wrong. The CDR3 runs to 12 residues. CDR3 residues: CASSPVLYEQYF. As DNA, the CDR3 is TGTGCCAGCAGTCCAGTCTTATACGAGCAGTACTTC.

The V gene is TRBV20-1, the J gene TRBJ2-4; the D gene is possibly TRBD2 (5 bases). The germline V gene encodes CDR1 DFQATT and CDR2 SNEGSKA (reference sequence). Trimming removed 6 bases at V and 13 bases at J, with 22 bases between. This CDR3 has 13 amino acids. DNA of the CDR3: TGCAGTGCCTTAAGCGGCTTCTACAATGAGCAGTACTTC. Its translation is CSALSGFYNEQYF.

At least ten counts were recorded for this clonotype. V usage is TRBV9 and J usage is TRBJ2-5; D gene uncertain. Germline V CDR1 and CDR2: SGDLS, YYNGEE. This CDR3 has 16 residues. Trimming shortened V by 4 bases and J by 5 bases, and 21 bases separated the two germline ends. CDR3 loop: CASSTHLTDKSETQYF. In DNA, the CDR3 is TGTGCCAGCAGCACTCACCTGACCGACAAGTCGGAGACCCAGTACTTC.

Worth noting for this clonotype: This may stem from a read error, because a much larger clone lies one nucleotide away. The J gene is TRBJ2-7, the V gene TRBV20-1; no clear D gene. Germline assignment: CDR1 DFQATT and CDR2 SNEGSKA (reference sequence). The CDR3 is 11 residues long. In DNA form, the CDR3 reads TGCAGGGCTACTGACTCCTACGAGCAGTACTTC. This codes for CRATDSYEQYF.

This clonotype came up a few times. V is TRBV28 and J is TRBJ2-3; 8 bases are a match to TRBD2. The V gene end was trimmed by 11 bases and the J gene end by 2 bases; junction bases not matched to a gene: 18. The CDR3 has 17 amino acids. Germline CDR1 MDHEN, CDR2 SYDVKM. CDR3 residues: CASRGVIGSRDTDTQYF. Here the CDR3 DNA reads TGTGCCTCGCGGGGGGTCATAGGATCTCGGGACACAGATACGCAGTATTTT.

J is TRBJ1-1 and V is TRBV4-1, with 7 bases fitting TRBD1. Losses at the gene ends were 4 bases for V and 1 base for J; bases not matched to a gene: 6. This CDR3 comprises 15 residues. Per germline, CDR1 MGHRA and CDR2 YSYEKL. The CDR3 reads CASSPVGTENTEAFF. The CDR3 nucleotides are TGCGCCAGCAGCCCGGTGGGGACAGAGAACACTGAAGCTTTCTTT.

The chain joins TRBV7-9 to TRBJ1-1; D might be TRBD1 (5 bases). The CDR3 is 14 amino acids. V was cut by 1 base and J by 3 bases, with 9 bases left in between. Germline CDR1 and CDR2: SEHNR and FQNEAQ (reference sequence). DNA for the CDR3: TGTGCCAGCAGCTTAGACAGGTACCACACTGAAGCTTTCTTT. Amino acids: CASSLDRYHTEAFF.

In its sample, this clonotype was seen a few times. Germline is not matched at one junction end, which may reflect a read error. The gene calls are TRBV5-6 and TRBJ2-7; no clear D gene. The CDR3 extends over 15 amino acids. Germline assignment: CDR1 SGHDT and CDR2 YYEEEE. The CDR3 reads CTSSRPGPRRDEQYF. CDR3 nucleotides: TGTACCAGCAGCCGACCGGGCCCCCGAAGGGACGAGCAGTACTTC.

The V gene is TRBV28, the J gene TRBJ2-7; D may be TRBD2 (6 bases). Germline CDR1 and CDR2: MDHEN and SYDVKM. The V end lost 5 bases, the J end lost 9 bases, and 20 bases lay between the germline ends. The CDR3 sequence is 14 residues long. The CDR3 nucleotides are TGTGCCAGCAGTATCGGACGAGGGACTGTTGTGCAGTACTTC. The encoded protein is CASSIGRGTVVQYF.

This chain uses TRBV6-1 with TRBJ1-1; D perhaps matches TRBD1 (5 bases). CDR1 is MNHNS and CDR2 is SASEGT in the germline V gene. Between the trimmed V and J ends, which lost 4 bases and 11 bases, there was a span of 20 bases. The CDR3 has 14 residues. The CDR3 nucleotides are TGTGCCAGCAGTGTGGGGGACGGTCCTTTTGACGCTTTCTTT. Its translation is CASSVGDGPFDAFF.

This clonotype turned up a few times. This sequence joins TRBV7-6 and TRBJ1-2; tentative D call: TRBD1 (5 bases). Trimming shortened V by 5 bases and J by 1 base, and 14 bases separated the two germline ends. The length of the CDR3 is 15 residues. CDR1 is SGHVS, CDR2 FNYEAQ, per germline. The CDR3 spells CASSIGARDNYGYTF. DNA of the CDR3: TGTGCCAGCAGCATTGGGGCTAGGGATAACTATGGCTACACCTTC.

In this sample, this clonotype turned up a few times. This chain links TRBV20-1 with TRBJ2-3, with 10 nucleotides matching TRBD2. The CDR3 spans 14 residues. Germline V gene lookup returns CDR1 DFQATT and CDR2 SNEGSKA (reference sequence). With V trimmed by 6 bases and J by 4 bases, 7 bases remained unmatched. CDR3 in DNA: TGCAGTGCAAGCGGGGGGGTAAAATCAGATACGCAGTATTTT. It translates to CSASGGVKSDTQYF.

The chain combines TRBV12-3 or TRBV12-4 with TRBJ1-4; D unclear. Trimming left V 6 bases short and J 7 bases short, with 12 bases between. This CDR3 region has 13 residues. Here the CDR3 reads CASSRDYCEKLFF. For the CDR3, the DNA is TGTGCCAGCAGCCGAGATTACTGTGAAAAACTGTTTTTT.

This clonotype was recorded at least ten times. The chain combines TRBV20-1 with TRBJ1-5; 11 positions agree with TRBD1. J was trimmed by 6 bases and V by 6 bases; bases with no gene match: 4. The CDR3 totals 13 residues. CDR1 DFQATT and CDR2 SNEGSKA come from the germline V gene (reference sequence). The DNA for the CDR3 is TGCAGTGCACCGGGACAGGGGGTTCAGCCCCAGCATTTT. It codes for CSAPGQGVQPQHF.

In its sample, this clonotype was seen a few times. A much larger clone lies one base from this, so it may be a read error. The rearrangement links TRBV10-3 to TRBJ2-4; D remains ambiguous. The tail of the sequence fits TRBJ2-7 better, so the J call may be wrong. This CDR3 comprises 11 residues. Germline assignment: CDR1 ENHRY and CDR2 SYGVKD. Here the CDR3 DNA reads TGTGCCATCAGGGAAGCCTACGAGCAGTACTTC. It yields the protein CAIREAYEQYF.

The V call is TRBV9, the J call TRBJ1-4; 10 bases are shared with TRBD1. V shed 2 bases, J shed 6 bases, and the junction held 7 bases outside the gene matches. Germline loops: CDR1 SGDLS, CDR2 YYNGEE. This CDR3 spans 16 amino acids. CDR3 DNA sequence: TGTGCCAGCAGCGTTCATCCAGGACAGGGGGATGAAAAACTGTTTTTT. This codes for CASSVHPGQGDEKLFF.

This CDR3 reads CASSLFAGGDEQYF. The DNA of the CDR3 is TGCGCCAGCAGCTTGTTTGCAGGAGGGGACGAGCAGTACTTC. The V and J genes are TRBV5-1 and TRBJ2-7; weak D call: TRBD2 (6 bases). The CDR3 is 14 residues long. The V end lost 1 base, the J end lost 5 bases, and 13 bases lay between the germline ends. The germline gives CDR1 SGHRS, CDR2 YFSETQ.